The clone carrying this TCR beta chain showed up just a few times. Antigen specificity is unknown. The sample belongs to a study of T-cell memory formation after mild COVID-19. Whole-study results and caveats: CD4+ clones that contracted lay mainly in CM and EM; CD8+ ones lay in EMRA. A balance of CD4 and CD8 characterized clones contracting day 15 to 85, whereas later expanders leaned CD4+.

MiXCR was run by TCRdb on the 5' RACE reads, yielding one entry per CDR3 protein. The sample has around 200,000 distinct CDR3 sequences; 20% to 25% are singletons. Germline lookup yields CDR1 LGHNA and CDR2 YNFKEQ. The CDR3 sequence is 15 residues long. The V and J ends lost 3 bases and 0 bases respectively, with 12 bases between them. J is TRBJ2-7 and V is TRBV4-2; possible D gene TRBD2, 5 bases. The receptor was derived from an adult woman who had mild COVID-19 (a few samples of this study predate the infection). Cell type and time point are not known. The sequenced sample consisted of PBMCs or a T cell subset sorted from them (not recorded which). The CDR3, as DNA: TGTGCCAGCAGCCATGACTATACCCGCTCCTACGAGCAGTACTTC. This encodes CASSHDYTRSYEQYF.